A selection of T cell receptor beta chains follows, all from one sample in a study of blood T cells in healthy people across ages. Via MiXCR, TCRdb re-called the 5' RACE reads, giving one row per CDR3 protein. The sample includes roughly 930,000 distinct CDR3 sequences, about 48% of them seen just once. The sequenced sample was blood. The receptors were sampled from a man aged 25 to 40 in good health. Both conserved end residues are part of each CDR3.

v_call | cdr3_aa
TRBV9 | CAGSVDLGDYGYTF
TRBV15 | CATSSGQNTGELFF
TRBV7-9 | CASSSRGQDPYEQYF
TRBV28 | CASSLKHYTEAFF
TRBV6-5 | CASSRGGLASYNEQFF
TRBV12-3/TRBV12-4 | CASIESGGAADTQYF
TRBV4-1 | CASSQALAGGREQYF
TRBV7-2 | CASSLDGQYPNSPLHF
TRBV5-1 | CASSLGSGTWNTGELFF
TRBV10-3 | CAISGGMGVGDTQYF
TRBV20-1 | CSARDYLAGGLRNEQFF
TRBV7-2 | CASSLVPTSNYERYF
TRBV20-1 | CSAREFRAGEAFF
TRBV28 | CASSLWDLRDSNQPQHF
TRBV10-3 | CATLAGAYNEQYF
TRBV12-3/TRBV12-4 | CASSPLAQGIGEQYF